The present TCR beta chain was sequenced within a study of blood T cell repertoires in COVID-19. Overall study: Spain, Italy and the United States supplied samples that represented acute and convalescent COVID-19. PBMCs, B-cell-depleted T cells, or T cells were the source of the cDNA or gDNA that made up the material.

This clone was seen only once. Those enrolled in Seattle joined during active infection and were followed longitudinally afterward. This CDR3 is 11 amino acids long. Per the germline V gene, CDR1 is SQVTM and CDR2 is ANQGSEA. With 0 bases removed from V and 11 bases from J, the gap between germline ends came to 10 bases. Authors' analysis steps: Scientists estimated how many nucleated cells there were by amplifying reference gene primers. Assay: immunoSEQ multiplex PCR; the TCRdb copy retains only in-frame clones and omits some. That table supplies the V and J calls and clone size; D and trimming were determined from the DNA. The sample has roughly 300,000 clones; about 90% are singletons.

V gene TRBV29-1 combines with J gene TRBJ1-1, with D maybe TRBD1 (6 bases). The clonotype originates from a woman aged 25 to 39 with COVID-19, enrolled during active disease. Sample: peripheral blood. The CDR3 nucleotides read TGCAGCGTTGAAGAGGGGACAATGGCTTTCTTT. This codes for CSVEEGTMAFF. Supplemented by reference TRBV29-1 and TRBJ1-1, the full variable domain reads SAVISQKPSRDICQRGTSLTIQCQVDSQVTMMFWYRQQPGQSLTLIATANQGSEATYESGFVIDKFPISRPNLTFSTLTVSNMSPEDSSIYLCSVEEGTMAFFGQGTRLTVV.